The subject of this entry is one T cell receptor beta chain. The antigen is unknown. The data derive from a study of CD8 T cells in ankylosing spondylitis. General study points: Existing reports had already noted some motif variants in reactive arthritis synovial fluid and blood. Those disease-linked clones were CD8+; they were also relatively rare in peripheral blood. Matched synovial fluid from ankylosing spondylitis patients was reported to be enriched for disease-linked clones. It appeared that ankylosing spondylitis blood was characterized by a TCR beta motif of 8 or 9 highly homologous variants.

TCRdb re-called the 5' RACE reads through MiXCR, storing one row per CDR3 protein. The profile shows under 400,000 distinct CDR3 sequences, 9.5% to 13% of them singletons. Trimming left V 3 bases short and J 6 bases short, with 13 bases between. Germline loops: CDR1 SGHRS, CDR2 YFSETQ. CDR3 length: 13 residues. The TCR comes from a female donor with ankylosing spondylitis or in good health (not recorded which). Sequenced: blood, either unsorted or a sorted T cell fraction (not recorded which). The chain is built from TRBV5-1 and TRBJ2-7, with a weak D call TRBD1 (6 bases). CDR3 protein: CASSYGQLAEQYF. The CDR3 DNA reads TGCGCCAGCAGCTATGGACAGCTCGCCGAGCAGTACTTC.